These T cell receptor beta chains were read from a single sample in a study of STAT3 mutations in large granular lymphocyte leukemia. Here immunoSEQ multiplex PCR was the method, and the copy in TCRdb shows in-frame clones only, minus some. Here the sample spans around 15,000 clones, 85% to 95% being singletons. The specimen sequenced was peripheral blood mononuclear cells. The receptors shown here come from a woman in her forties or fifties with T-cell large granular lymphocyte leukemia. Some clones in this sample may be carry-over from other donors' samples. CDR3s include the opening cysteine and the closing phenylalanine or tryptophan. A D gene is named only where the DNA matches it firmly. Where a row states a size, it is once, few, many or the class of an expanded clone; other rows omit it.

v_call	j_call	clone_size	d_call	cdr3_nt	cdr3_aa
TRBV5-6	TRBJ2-1	-	TRBD2	TGTGCCAGCAGCTTGGGGGAGGGTTCCTACAATGAGCAGTTCTTC	CASSLGEGSYNEQFF
TRBV29-1	TRBJ1-1	-	-	TGCAGCGTTGATAGGAAGGGAGGGTCTGAAGCTTTCTTT	CSVDRKGGSEAFF
TRBV25-1	TRBJ2-5	-	-	TGTGCCAGCAGTGATAGCGTCCAAGAGACCCAGTACTTC	CASSDSVQETQYF
TRBV5-1	TRBJ1-2	-	TRBD1	TGCGCCAGCAGCTTGGGACAGGGCCCTTTCGGTGGCTACACCTTC	CASSLGQGPFGGYTF
TRBV15	TRBJ2-7	-	-	TGTGCCACCAGCAGAGATTCGGCAGTACCCTACGAGCAGTACTTC	CATSRDSAVPYEQYF
TRBV7-9	TRBJ1-3	-	-	TGTGCCAGCAGCTTAGGACAGCCGTCATCTGGAAACACCATATATTTT	CASSLGQPSSGNTIYF
TRBV28	TRBJ2-3	-	-	TGTGCCACCAAAATGGGGACTAGCACAGATACGCAGTATTTT	CATKMGTSTDTQYF
TRBV4-3	TRBJ2-7	-	-	TGCGCCAGCAGCCAAGACCCCTCGAGTTACGAGCAGTACTTC	CASSQDPSSYEQYF
TRBV30	TRBJ2-1	-	-	TGTGCCTGGAGTAGGAGAGTCGGAAATGAGCAGTTCTTC	CAWSRRVGNEQFF
TRBV27	TRBJ2-7	-	TRBD1	TGTGCCAGCAGTTTGAGAGGGGACAGGGGGCCCAACGAGCAGTACTTC	CASSLRGDRGPNEQYF
TRBV18	TRBJ2-5	-	TRBD2	TGTGCCAGCTCAGTACTAGCGGGAAGACAAGAGACCCAGTACTTC	CASSVLAGRQETQYF
TRBV18	TRBJ2-1	-	TRBD2	TGTGCCAGCTCACCCTTACTAGCGGGAAAGGGTAATGAGCAGTTCTTC	CASSPLLAGKGNEQFF
TRBV14	TRBJ2-2	-	TRBD2	TGTGCCAGCAGCCTGCCGGGACTAGCGGGAGGAAGGACCGGGGAGCTGTTTTTT	CASSLPGLAGGRTGELFF
TRBV27	TRBJ2-7	once	-	TGTGCCAGCAGTTATCTAGCGAGTCCTTACGAGCAGTACTTC	CASSYLASPYEQYF
TRBV5-1	TRBJ1-2	-	TRBD1	TGCGCCAGCAGCAAAGGGACAGGGGGGACGTTCTATGGCTACACCTTC	CASSKGTGGTFYGYTF
TRBV4-3	TRBJ1-5	-	-	TGCGCCAGCAGCCAAGATCGGCAGGGCGATCAGCCCCAGCATTTT	CASSQDRQGDQPQHF
TRBV18	TRBJ1-1	-	-	TGTGCCAGCTCACTGAGAGATGGGGACACTGAAGCTTTCTTT	CASSLRDGDTEAFF
TRBV28	TRBJ2-2	few	TRBD1	TGTGCCAGCAGGGGACAGCCAAACACCGGGGAGCTGTTTTTT	CASRGQPNTGELFF
TRBV18	TRBJ2-2	-	TRBD2	TGTGCCAGCTCACCAGGGACTACTACTGAGGAGCTGTTTTTT	CASSPGTTTEELFF
TRBV18	TRBJ1-1	-	-	TGTGCCAGCTCACCAGATCCCGGGAAAGGTGAAGCTTTCTTT	CASSPDPGKGEAFF
TRBV5-4	TRBJ1-1	-	-	TGTGCCAGCAGCTTGGGGGGGAACACTGAAGCTTTCTTT	CASSLGGNTEAFF
TRBV18	TRBJ2-7	-	-	TGTGCCAGCTCACGGACAAACTCGGACTACGAGCAGTACTTC	CASSRTNSDYEQYF
TRBV12-5	TRBJ2-7	-	TRBD1	TGTGCTAGTGGTTTGTCGACAGGGGGGATCTACGAGCAGTACTTC	CASGLSTGGIYEQYF
TRBV27	TRBJ1-1	few	TRBD1	TGTGCCAGCAGTTTAGGGACAGGGAACACTGAAGCTTTCTTT	CASSLGTGNTEAFF
TRBV28	TRBJ2-5	-	-	TGTGCCAGCAGTCTGACAGGACGGAAAGAGACCCAGTACTTC	CASSLTGRKETQYF
TRBV30	TRBJ2-7	-	TRBD2	TGTGCCTGGAGTGTACTTCAGCGGGAAGATGAGCAGTACTTC	CAWSVLQREDEQYF
TRBV19	TRBJ2-7	-	TRBD1	TGTGCCAGTAGTTCGATCCGGGACAGATCCTACGAGCAGTACTTC	CASSSIRDRSYEQYF
TRBV5-4	TRBJ2-5	-	TRBD1	TGTGCCAGCAGCTCCCGGACAGGCGCGGAGACCCAGTACTTC	CASSSRTGAETQYF
TRBV4-3	TRBJ2-7	-	TRBD2	TGCGCCAGCAGCCCGGGACTAGCGGAACCCTACGAGCAGTACTTC	CASSPGLAEPYEQYF
TRBV12-5	TRBJ2-3	-	-	TGTGCTAGTGCCACCCGCACAGATACGCAGTATTTT	CASATRTDTQYF
TRBV7-2	TRBJ2-2	-	-	TGTGCCAGCAGCCCGAGACAGGCTAACACCGGGGAGCTGTTTTTT	CASSPRQANTGELFF
TRBV6-5	TRBJ2-3	medium-sized	TRBD1	TGTGCCAGCAGTTACTCACAGGGGGCCGCAGATACGCAGTATTTT	CASSYSQGAADTQYF
TRBV6-1	TRBJ2-1	-	-	TGTGCCAGCAGTGAAACCGGGGATGAGCAGTTCTTC	CASSETGDEQFF
TRBV18	TRBJ2-7	-	TRBD2	TGTGCCAGCTCAAAGACTAGCGGGAGCGACGAGCAGTACTTC	CASSKTSGSDEQYF
TRBV9	TRBJ2-3	once	-	TGTGCCAGCAGCGAGCGAGCGTGGGAAGATACGCAGTATTTT	CASSERAWEDTQYF
TRBV4-3	TRBJ2-1	-	-	TGCGCCAGCAGCCAAGGAGGGCCCAGGTACCACAATGAGCAGTTCTTC	CASSQGGPRYHNEQFF
TRBV4-1	TRBJ2-3	-	-	TGCGCCAGCAGCCAAACTCTAGCGTTGGGCACAGATACGCAGTATTTT	CASSQTLALGTDTQYF
TRBV5-4	TRBJ1-4	-	-	TGTGCCAGCAGCCCAGGGATTCGGGCTAATGAAAAACTGTTTTTT	CASSPGIRANEKLFF
TRBV7-2	TRBJ2-7	-	TRBD1	TGTGCCAGCAGCCTGATGGACAGGAGTGGTCAGTACTTC	CASSLMDRSGQYF
TRBV27	TRBJ2-3	-	TRBD1	TGTGCCAGCAGTCCTCGGGACAGCGCGGATACGCAGTATTTT	CASSPRDSADTQYF